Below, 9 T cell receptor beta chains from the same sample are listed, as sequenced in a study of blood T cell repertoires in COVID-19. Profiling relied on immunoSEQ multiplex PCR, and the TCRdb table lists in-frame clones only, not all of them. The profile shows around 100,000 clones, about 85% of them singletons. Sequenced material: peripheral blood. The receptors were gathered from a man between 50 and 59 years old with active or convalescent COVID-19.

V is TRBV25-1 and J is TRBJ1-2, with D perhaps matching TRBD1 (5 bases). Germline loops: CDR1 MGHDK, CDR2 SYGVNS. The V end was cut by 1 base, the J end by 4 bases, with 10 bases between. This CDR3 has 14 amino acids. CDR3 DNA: TGTGCCAGCAGTGAATTCGGGGGGGTCTATGGCTACACCTTC. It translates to CASSEFGGVYGYTF.

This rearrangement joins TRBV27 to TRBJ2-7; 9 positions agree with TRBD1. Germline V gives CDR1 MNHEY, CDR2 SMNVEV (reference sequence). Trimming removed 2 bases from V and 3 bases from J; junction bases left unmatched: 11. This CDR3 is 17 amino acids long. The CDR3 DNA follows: TGTGCCAGCAGTTTAAATCCCCCGGGACAGGGAAACTACGAGCAGTACTTC. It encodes CASSLNPPGQGNYEQYF.

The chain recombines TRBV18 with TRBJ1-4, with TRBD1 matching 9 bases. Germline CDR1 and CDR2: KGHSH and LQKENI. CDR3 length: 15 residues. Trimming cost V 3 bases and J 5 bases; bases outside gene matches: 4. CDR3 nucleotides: TGTGCCAGCTCACCTCCGGGACAGGGAAATGAAAAACTGTTTTTT. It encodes CASSPPGQGNEKLFF.

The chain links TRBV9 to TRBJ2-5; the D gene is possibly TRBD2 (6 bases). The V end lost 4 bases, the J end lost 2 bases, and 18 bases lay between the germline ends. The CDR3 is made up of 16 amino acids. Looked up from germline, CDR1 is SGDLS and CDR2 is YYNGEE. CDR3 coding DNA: TGTGCCAGCAGCCGCCTGGGGGGAGCGGGTCAAGAGACCCAGTACTTC. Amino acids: CASSRLGGAGQETQYF.

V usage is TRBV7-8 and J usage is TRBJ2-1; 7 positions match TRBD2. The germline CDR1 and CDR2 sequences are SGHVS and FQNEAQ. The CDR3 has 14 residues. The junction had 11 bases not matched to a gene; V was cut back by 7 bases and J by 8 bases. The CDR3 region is CASIQQAGDDEQFF. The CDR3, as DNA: TGTGCCAGCATCCAGCAGGCGGGAGATGATGAGCAGTTCTTC.

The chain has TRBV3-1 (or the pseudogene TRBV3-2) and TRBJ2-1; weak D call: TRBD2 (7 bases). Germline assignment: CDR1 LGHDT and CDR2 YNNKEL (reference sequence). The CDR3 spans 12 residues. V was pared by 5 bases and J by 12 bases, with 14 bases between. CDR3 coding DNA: TGTGCCAGCAGCGAAGTGGGGGGGGCGCAGTTCTTC. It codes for CASSEVGGAQFF.

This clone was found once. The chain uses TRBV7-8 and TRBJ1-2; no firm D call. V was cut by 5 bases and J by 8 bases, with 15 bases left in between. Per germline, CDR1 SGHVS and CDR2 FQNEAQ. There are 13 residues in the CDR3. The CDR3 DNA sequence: TGTGCCAGCAGCAAGCGCCCCCTTGGGGGCTACACCTTC. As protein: CASSKRPLGGYTF.

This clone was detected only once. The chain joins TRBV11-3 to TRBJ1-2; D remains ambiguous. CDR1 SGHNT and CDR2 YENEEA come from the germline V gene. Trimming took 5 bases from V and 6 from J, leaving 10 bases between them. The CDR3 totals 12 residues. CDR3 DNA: TGTGCCAGCAGCCTCGAGGGCGATGGCTACACCTTC. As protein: CASSLEGDGYTF.

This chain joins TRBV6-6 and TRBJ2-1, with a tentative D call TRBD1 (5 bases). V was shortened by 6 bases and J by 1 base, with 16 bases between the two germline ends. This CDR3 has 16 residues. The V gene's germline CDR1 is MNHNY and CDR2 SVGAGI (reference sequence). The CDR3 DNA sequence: TGTGCCAGCAGCAACCTTGGGGCCAGATCCTACAATGAGCAGTTCTTC. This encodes CASSNLGARSYNEQFF.